The T cell receptor (beta chain) under discussion was sequenced for a study of CD8 T cells in ankylosing spondylitis. The study, taken as a whole, reports: What seemed typical of ankylosing spondylitis blood was a TCR beta motif built from roughly eight highly homologous variants. Matched synovial fluid from ankylosing spondylitis patients was reported to be enriched for disease-linked clones. Earlier work had already found some motif variants in reactive arthritis synovial fluid and blood. Disease-linked clones had a CD8+ phenotype and relatively low frequency in peripheral blood.

Trimming pared 6 bases from V and 5 bases from J, leaving 16 bases between. There are 14 residues in the CDR3. Per the germline V gene, CDR1 is MNHEY and CDR2 is SVGEGT. Quantitative 5'-RACE with molecular barcodes generated TCR beta libraries. TCRdb analysed the 5' RACE reads with MiXCR anew, one entry per CDR3 protein. In the table there are hundreds of thousands of distinct CDR3 sequences, about 11% of which are singletons. This clonotype was counted at least ten times. The antigen is not known. The clonotype comes from a male donor with ankylosing spondylitis. Sequenced input: blood, either unsorted or a sorted T cell fraction (not recorded which). This sequence joins TRBV6-2 or TRBV6-3 and TRBJ2-5; D is perhaps TRBD1 (7 bases). CDR3 coding DNA: TGTGCCAGCAGACGCGGAGGGGGCCGCGAGACCCAGTACTTC. Residues: CASRRGGGRETQYF.